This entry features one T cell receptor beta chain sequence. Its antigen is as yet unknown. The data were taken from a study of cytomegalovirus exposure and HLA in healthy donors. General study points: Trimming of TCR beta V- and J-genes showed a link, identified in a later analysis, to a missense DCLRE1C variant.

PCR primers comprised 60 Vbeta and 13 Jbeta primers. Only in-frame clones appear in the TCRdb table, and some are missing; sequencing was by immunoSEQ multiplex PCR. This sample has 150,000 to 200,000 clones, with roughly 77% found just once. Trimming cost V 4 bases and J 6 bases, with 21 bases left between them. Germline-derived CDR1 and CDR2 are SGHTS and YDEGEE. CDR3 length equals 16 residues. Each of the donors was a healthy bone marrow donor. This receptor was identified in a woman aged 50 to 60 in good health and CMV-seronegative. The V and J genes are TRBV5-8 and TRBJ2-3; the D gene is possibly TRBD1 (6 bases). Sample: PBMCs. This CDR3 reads CASSERQESRSDTQYF. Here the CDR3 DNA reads TGTGCCAGCAGCGAACGACAGGAGTCGAGATCGGATACGCAGTATTTT.